This record covers a single T cell receptor beta chain. The antigen is unknown. This may arise from a read error, as a much more abundant clone is one base away. The sample originates from a study of molecular identifiers for immune sequencing clone quantification. Libraries for naive CD8 T cells, which were made from 20,000 to 1,000,000 sorted cells, drew on 10%, 30% or 50% of the RNA. Study-wide points: In naive cells, under 1% of molecules belonged to clones above 20 RNA copies, against over 99% in effector cells. One million naive cells reportedly did not prevent detection of spiked Jurkat TCR RNA from one cell.

It was with previously described methods and listed TCR primers that bulk TCR libraries were made. TCRdb passed the PCR reads through MiXCR, listing each CDR3 protein once. This table has approximately 680,000 distinct CDR3 sequences, less than 30% appearing once. Sequencing used naive CD8+ T cells from blood, with Jurkat cell RNA spiked in. Subset meaning: FACS-sorted CD8+CD4-CCR7+CD45RA+ naive T cells. The sequence was obtained from a human donor in good health. Some libraries in this study had Jurkat cell RNA spiked in.

CDR3 sequence: CSARDLGVEDTRYF. The DNA for the CDR3 is TGCAGTGCTAGAGATTTAGGTGTAGAGGATACGCGGTATTTT. V is TRBV20-1 and J is TRBJ2-3; no definite D call. This CDR3 has 14 amino acids. Germline CDR1 DFQATT, CDR2 SNEGSKA (reference sequence).